Below are 17 T cell receptor beta chains sequenced from a single sample in a study of regulatory T cells in long-lasting Graves disease. This sample's time point: newly diagnosed GD, antithyroid drugs for less than 3 months. The authors made the TCR library using RNA they extracted from PBMCs. In building TCR beta libraries, iRepertoire HTBI primers were used together with Arm-PCR of CDR3 regions. TCRdb reprocessed the multiplex PCR reads with MiXCR, giving one entry per CDR3 protein. In the table there are 580,000 or so distinct CDR3 sequences, about 16% of which are singletons. The sample was also linked to a second study, of T cells in Graves' hyperthyroidism and ophthalmopathy.

The sequencing here drew on peripheral blood mononuclear cells (PBMCs), taken at new diagnosis, from a patient treated with antithyroid drugs. The source is a man between 18 and 29 years old with Graves disease.

This clonotype was recorded at least ten times. This rearrangement joins TRBV20-1 to TRBJ2-7; a weak D match, TRBD1 (6 bases). Deletions cut 7 bases from V and 0 bases from J, with 10 bases between. Looked up from germline, CDR1 is DFQATT and CDR2 is SNEGSKA (reference sequence). The CDR3 spans 12 residues. The CDR3 DNA is TGCAGTGTCACAGGGATCTCCTACGAGCAGTACTTC. Its translation: CSVTGISYEQYF.

This clonotype was observed many times. The chain recombines TRBV28 with TRBJ2-1; a weak D match, TRBD2 (6 bases). The CDR3 is 13 amino acids. Trimming removed 8 bases from V and 4 bases from J, with 12 bases in between. Germline CDR1 reads MDHEN; CDR2 reads SYDVKM. CDR3 region: CASVRGFYNEQFF. In DNA, the CDR3 is TGTGCCAGCGTGCGGGGATTTTACAATGAGCAGTTCTTC.

For this clonotype: A clone one base away is much larger, so this may be a read error. This chain links TRBV7-8 with TRBJ1-1, with D tentatively TRBD1 (5 bases). Trimming stripped 2 bases from V and 3 bases from J, with 10 bases between. The CDR3 has 14 amino acids. The germline CDR1 and CDR2 sequences are SGHVS and FQNEAQ. CDR3 residues: CASSLRGPDTEAFF. CDR3 in DNA: TGTGCCAGCAGCTTAAGGGGCCCCGACACTGAAGCTTTCTTT.

This clonotype came up many times. The V gene is TRBV2, the J gene TRBJ2-7, with 7 bases lining up with TRBD2. The CDR3 consists of 16 residues. The V gene's germline CDR1 is SNHLY and CDR2 FYNNEI. V was clipped by 5 bases and J by 6 bases; unmatched bases: 16. CDR3 sequence (DNA): TGTGCCAGCAGTCGAGGAGCGGGAAGGCTTGCGGGCGAGCAGTACTTC. This encodes CASSRGAGRLAGEQYF.

As for this clonotype: A much larger clonotype is one base distant, so this may be a read error. The chain carries TRBV3-1 and TRBJ2-7; maybe TRBD1 (6 bases). The V end lost 6 bases, the J end lost 5 bases, and 23 bases lay between the germline ends. The germline CDR1 and CDR2 sequences are LGHDT and YNNKEL (reference sequence). The length of the CDR3 is 16 residues. The CDR3 DNA is TGTGCCAGCAGTTACAATCCGCTACAGGGTGATAACGAGCAGTACTTC. Its protein product is CASSYNPLQGDNEQYF.

Only a few counts were recorded for this clonotype. V gene TRBV5-5 combines with J gene TRBJ2-2; D possibly matches TRBD1 or TRBD2 (5 bases each). V was trimmed by 4 bases and J by 8 bases, leaving 15 bases between them. The CDR3 contains 14 residues. The germline gives CDR1 SGHKS, CDR2 YYEKEE (reference sequence). The CDR3 here is CASSTGPPAGELFF. The CDR3 DNA follows: TGTGCCAGCAGCACGGGACCCCCGGCGGGGGAGCTGTTTTTT.

The chain employs TRBV7-9 and TRBJ2-1; D tentatively reads TRBD1 or TRBD2 (5 bases each). CDR1 is SEHNR, CDR2 FQNEAQ, per germline (reference sequence). CDR3 size: 12 residues. V dropped 7 bases and J dropped 6 bases, with 10 bases sitting between them. The CDR3 nucleotides read TGTGCCAGCATGGGGGTCGGCAATGAGCAGTTCTTC. It codes for CASMGVGNEQFF.

This clonotype was counted ten times or more. This chain connects TRBV7-3 to TRBJ2-3; the match to TRBD2 covers 11 bases. Germline CDR1 and CDR2: SGHTA and FQGTGA. The CDR3 has 17 amino acids. With 5 bases clipped from V and 6 bases from J, the junction kept 13 bases outside the gene matches. The CDR3: CASSQEGGLAGGDTQYF. The DNA for the CDR3 is TGTGCCAGCAGCCAAGAAGGAGGGCTAGCGGGAGGTGATACGCAGTATTTT. The full variable domain, with the rest looked up from reference TRBV7-3 and TRBJ2-3, is GAGVSQTPSNKVTEKGKYVELRCDPISGHTALYWYRQSLGQGPEFLIYFQGTGAADDSGLPNDRFFAVRPEGSVSTLKIQRTERGDSAVYLCASSQEGGLAGGDTQYFGPGTRLTVL.

The CDR3 DNA reads as TGTGCCAGCAATGCGGGGTCCGTTGAGCAGTACTTC. Translated: CASNAGSVEQYF. The chain combines TRBV28 with TRBJ2-7, with D perhaps matching TRBD2 (6 bases). Between the trimmed V and J ends, which lost 7 bases and 7 bases, there was a span of 14 bases. Germline CDR1 reads MDHEN; CDR2 reads SYDVKM. The CDR3 spans 12 residues. Looking up the rest from reference TRBV28 and TRBJ2-7 gives the full variable domain: DVKVTQSSRYLVKRTGEKVFLECVQDMDHENMFWYRQDPGLGLRLIYFSYDVKMKEKGDIPEGYSVSREKKERFSLILESASTNQTSMYLCASNAGSVEQYFGPGTRLTVT.

In its sample, this clonotype was seen many times. The rearrangement joins TRBV7-9 to TRBJ1-1, with 7 bases lining up with TRBD1. J lost 4 bases, V lost 5 bases, and 4 bases had no gene match. The CDR3 spans 13 residues. Germline-derived CDR1 and CDR2 are SEHNR and FQNEAQ (reference sequence). In DNA, the CDR3 is TGTGCCAGCAGCCGACAGGGCGGCACTGAAGCTTTCTTT. This translates into CASSRQGGTEAFF.

The chain has TRBV6-1 and TRBJ2-7; 10 bases match TRBD2. V lost 7 bases to trimming and J lost 7 bases; unmatched junction nucleotides: 28. Looked up from germline, CDR1 is MNHNS and CDR2 is SASEGT. The CDR3 has 20 residues. The CDR3 is CASTTPSPVEGSGRPGEQYF. The CDR3 DNA is TGTGCCAGCACCACCCCCTCCCCAGTCGAAGGTAGCGGGAGGCCAGGGGAGCAGTACTTC.

This clonotype was picked up many times. The chain employs TRBV6-1 and TRBJ2-4; D is possibly TRBD1 or TRBD2 (5 bases each). The CDR3 is 13 residues long. Germline values: CDR1 MNHNS, CDR2 SASEGT. V was cut by 5 bases and J by 8 bases, with 13 bases left in between. CDR3 nucleotide sequence: TGTGCCAGCAGTCGGGACCTGCGGGACATTCAGTACTTC. Translation gives CASSRDLRDIQYF.

This clonotype was observed a handful of times. This rearrangement joins TRBV5-8 to TRBJ2-1; D unresolved. Germline V gene data show CDR1 as SGHTS and CDR2 as YDEGEE. CDR3 length: 15 amino acids. V lost 0 bases and J lost 7, with 14 bases in between. CDR3 loop: CASSLGASKVNEQFF. The CDR3 DNA reads TGTGCCAGCAGCTTGGGAGCATCGAAGGTGAATGAGCAGTTCTTC.

V and J are TRBV4-1 and TRBJ2-7; D is unresolved. The CDR3 is 14 residues long. The V gene's germline CDR1 is MGHRA and CDR2 YSYEKL. V lost 1 base and J lost 6, with 13 bases in between. DNA for the CDR3: TGCGCCAGCAGCCAAGTGGACGGTAAGGGCGAGCAGTACTTC. Translating it yields CASSQVDGKGEQYF.

The V call is TRBV20-1, the J call TRBJ2-5; TRBD1 agrees at 9 bases. The germline gives CDR1 DFQATT, CDR2 SNEGSKA (reference sequence). V trimming: 3 bases; J trimming: 4 bases; junction bases outside the gene matches: 6. CDR3 length: 14 residues. The CDR3 DNA is TGCAGTGCTAGCCGGGACAGGGTCGGAGAGACCCAGTACTTC. As protein: CSASRDRVGETQYF.

This clonotype was observed many times. The chain couples TRBV7-9 to TRBJ2-1, with 7 bases that match TRBD1. Trimming removed 6 bases from V and 0 bases from J; junction bases left unmatched: 8. CDR3 size: 16 residues. Germline CDR1 is SEHNR and CDR2 is FQNEAQ (reference sequence). The CDR3 nucleotides are TGTGCCAGCAGTTCTCTCAGGGGGAGCTCCTACAATGAGCAGTTCTTC. Translated, it gives CASSSLRGSSYNEQFF. The full variable domain, rest sourced from reference TRBV7-9 and TRBJ2-1, is DTGVSQNPRHKITKRGQNVTFRCDPISEHNRLYWYRQTLGQGPEFLTYFQNEAQLEKSRLLSDRFSAERPKGSFSTLEIQRTEQGDSAMYLCASSSLRGSSYNEQFFGPGTRLTVL.

This clonotype was seen more than once but under ten times. The chain combines TRBV14 with TRBJ2-7; unclear D gene. The CDR3 has 15 amino acids. From germline, CDR1 is SGHDN and CDR2 FVKESK. With 1 base removed from V and 5 bases from J, the gap between germline ends came to 15 bases. CDR3 region: CASSQVIGPWDEQYF. The CDR3 nucleotides are TGTGCCAGCAGCCAAGTTATAGGACCCTGGGACGAGCAGTACTTC. Variable domain in full (rest from reference TRBV14 and TRBJ2-7): EAGVTQFPSHSVIEKGQTVTLRCDPISGHDNLYWYRRVMGKEIKFLLHFVKESKQDESGMPNNRFLAERTGGTYSTLKVQPAELEDSGVYFCASSQVIGPWDEQYFGPGTRLTVT.